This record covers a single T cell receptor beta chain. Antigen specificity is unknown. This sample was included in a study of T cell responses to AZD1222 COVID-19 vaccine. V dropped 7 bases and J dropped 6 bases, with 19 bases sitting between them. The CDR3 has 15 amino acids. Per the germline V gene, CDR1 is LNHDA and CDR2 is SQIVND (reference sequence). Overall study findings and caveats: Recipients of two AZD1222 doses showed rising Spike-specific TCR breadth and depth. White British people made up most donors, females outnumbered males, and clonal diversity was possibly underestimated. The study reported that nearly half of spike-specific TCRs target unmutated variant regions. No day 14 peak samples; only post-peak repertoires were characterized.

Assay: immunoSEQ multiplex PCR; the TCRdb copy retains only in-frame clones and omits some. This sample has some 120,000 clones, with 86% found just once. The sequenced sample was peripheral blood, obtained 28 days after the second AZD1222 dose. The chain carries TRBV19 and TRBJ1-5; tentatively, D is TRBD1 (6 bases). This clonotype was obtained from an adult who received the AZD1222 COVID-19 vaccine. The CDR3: CASTPGAGWGQPQHF. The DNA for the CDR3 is TGTGCCAGTACCCCAGGGGCAGGGTGGGGTCAGCCCCAGCATTTT.